Presented here are 16 T cell receptor beta chains from one specimen sequenced in a study of CD8+CD57+ T cells in acquired aplastic anemia. CDR3 and TCR beta VDJ profiling relied on a genomic DNA template. TCRdb ran MiXCR on the reads and lists one entry per CDR3 protein. The data hold around 200,000 distinct CDR3 sequences, with just under 50% observed a single time. The authors sequenced patients whose flow cytometry had shown CD8+CD57+ cell expansion. The sample was sorted CD4+, CD8+, or CD8+CD57+ T cells (not recorded which) from PBMCs. Receptors were obtained from a human donor with aplastic anemia.

The chain is built from TRBV20-1 and TRBJ1-2, with TRBD1 as a possible D gene (5 bases). The CDR3 has 11 residues. The V and J ends lost 0 bases and 8 bases respectively, with 7 bases between them. Germline loops: CDR1 DFQATT, CDR2 SNEGSKA (reference sequence). CDR3 nucleotides: TGCAGTGCTAGAGACCCAGGGGGCTACACCTTC. It translates to CSARDPGGYTF.

This chain connects TRBV7-6 to TRBJ2-5; 7 bases align to TRBD2. The trim removed 2 bases at V and 5 bases at J, leaving 8 bases unmatched. The germline CDR1 and CDR2 sequences are SGHVS and FNYEAQ. The CDR3 is 15 amino acids. CDR3: CASSLNTAAGETQYF. The CDR3 DNA is TGTGCCAGCAGCTTAAATACGGCAGCGGGGGAGACCCAGTACTTC.

This sequence joins TRBV4-3 and TRBJ2-5; 11 bases fit TRBD1. Germline CDR1 is LGHNA and CDR2 is YSLEER. The CDR3 contains 17 residues. Trimming at V came to 1 base and at J to 4 bases, leaving 8 bases not matched to a gene. The CDR3 coding sequence is TGCGCCAGCAGCCAAGGGCTTGGACAGGGGGCTGGAGAGACCCAGTACTTC. Residues: CASSQGLGQGAGETQYF.

Only one count was recorded for this clonotype. The rearrangement links TRBV7-9 to TRBJ2-5; 10 bases are a match to TRBD2. The CDR3 runs 16 residues. Germline V gives CDR1 SEHNR, CDR2 FQNEAQ (reference sequence). Trimming removed 5 bases from V and 5 bases from J; junction bases left unmatched: 11. For the CDR3, the DNA is TGTGCCAGCAGCCCGCCTAGCGGGAGAACGGTGGAGACCCAGTACTTC. It is translated as CASSPPSGRTVETQYF.

This clonotype was found a few times. The chain couples TRBV20-1 to TRBJ2-3; D not resolved. Trimming took 0 bases from V and 2 from J, leaving 6 bases between them. This CDR3 comprises 13 residues. Germline lookup yields CDR1 DFQATT and CDR2 SNEGSKA (reference sequence). The CDR3 is CSARDLVTDTQYF. CDR3 DNA: TGCAGTGCTAGAGACCTAGTCACAGATACGCAGTATTTT.

The V and J genes are TRBV9 and TRBJ2-7; TRBD1 aligns across 8 bases. Losses at the gene ends were 3 bases for V and 0 bases for J; bases not matched to a gene: 5. Germline CDR1 SGDLS, CDR2 YYNGEE. There are 15 residues in the CDR3. CDR3 DNA sequence: TGTGCCAGCAGCGCCCGGACAGGGAGCTCCTACGAGCAGTACTTC. Protein product: CASSARTGSSYEQYF.

This rearrangement joins TRBV24-1 to TRBJ2-1; 8 positions agree with TRBD2. V dropped 6 bases and J dropped 6; count of bases not matched to a gene: 9. CDR1 and CDR2 (germline): KGHDR, SFDVKD. The CDR3 runs 15 residues. CDR3 coding DNA: TGTGCCACCAGTACCGGACTAGCAGGGCGCAATGAGCAGTTCTTC. This encodes CATSTGLAGRNEQFF.

This clonotype was recorded at least ten times. CDR3 amino acids: CASSQLQANTGELFF. CDR3 DNA sequence: TGTGCCAGCAGCCAACTCCAAGCGAACACCGGGGAGCTGTTTTTT. The chain couples TRBV4-2 to TRBJ2-2; D gene ambiguous. Germline V gives CDR1 LGHNA, CDR2 YNFKEQ. The CDR3 runs to 15 residues. V gave up 2 bases and J gave up 0 bases, with 7 bases separating them.

In this sample, this clonotype turned up many times. This sequence joins TRBV24-1 and TRBJ2-7; weak D call: TRBD1 (5 bases). The CDR3 is 15 amino acids. V was pared by 4 bases and J by 1 base, with 13 bases between. The germline gives CDR1 KGHDR, CDR2 SFDVKD. The CDR3 DNA is TGTGCCACCAGTGAGGCAGGGTCTATTTCCTACGAGCAGTACTTC. This encodes CATSEAGSISYEQYF.

The chain is built from TRBV19 and TRBJ2-3, with 9 positions matching TRBD1. The CDR3 is 14 residues long. The V segment lost 6 bases and the J segment 6 bases; nucleotides outside the gene matches: 7. Germline V lookup: CDR1 LNHDA, CDR2 SQIVND (reference sequence). The CDR3 DNA sequence: TGTGCCAGTAGCTACGGGACAGGGTGGGATACGCAGTATTTT. Translating gives CASSYGTGWDTQYF. Full variable domain (remainder filled in from reference TRBV19 and TRBJ2-3): DGGITQSPKYLFRKEGQNVTLSCEQNLNHDAMYWYRQDPGQGLRLIYYSQIVNDFQKGDIAEGYSVSREKKESFPLTVTSAQKNPTAFYLCASSYGTGWDTQYFGPGTRLTVL.

This clonotype was detected once. The chain is built from TRBV20-1 and TRBJ2-7; TRBD2 matches 8 bases. This CDR3 is built from 14 residues. The ends lost 3 bases at V and 7 bases at J; junction bases unmatched: 11. The V gene's germline CDR1 is DFQATT and CDR2 SNEGSKA (reference sequence). CDR3 bases: TGCAGTGCTAGTAGGGACCTCCGGGGGGGGGAGCAGTACTTC. It translates to CSASRDLRGGEQYF.

There are many counts of this clonotype. The rearrangement uses TRBV5-1 and TRBJ1-2; the D gene is possibly TRBD1 (6 bases). V gave up 4 bases and J gave up 12 bases, with 25 bases separating them. CDR1 SGHRS and CDR2 YFSETQ come from the germline V gene. The CDR3 has 15 amino acids. The CDR3 coding sequence is TGCGCCAGCAGCCCGGGGGCCGGAGGGTTCCCCATTGACACCTTC. It codes for CASSPGAGGFPIDTF.

Details on this clonotype: A clone one base away is much larger, so this may be a read error. The gene calls are TRBV9 and TRBJ2-1, with TRBD2 matching over 11 bases. The germline V gene has CDR1 SGDLS and CDR2 YYNGEE. This CDR3 comprises 12 residues. V dropped 7 bases and J dropped 8; count of bases not matched to a gene: 2. The CDR3 DNA follows: TGTGCCAGCGGGACTAGCGGCGATGAGCAGTTCTTC. It yields the protein CASGTSGDEQFF.

This clonotype has more than one count but fewer than ten. The genes are TRBV7-9 and TRBJ1-1; D unclear. The V and J ends lost 4 bases and 7 bases respectively, with 10 bases between them. The CDR3 spans 12 residues. The germline V gene has CDR1 SEHNR and CDR2 FQNEAQ (reference sequence). The CDR3 DNA is TGTGCCAGCAGCTCCGGACGAGATGAAGCTTTCTTT. The encoded protein is CASSSGRDEAFF.

This clonotype was observed many times. The gene calls are TRBV11-2 and TRBJ1-6, with unresolved D. V lost 5 bases and J 9 bases, leaving 8 bases between the germline ends. From germline, CDR1 is SGHAT and CDR2 FQNNGV. CDR3 length equals 12 residues. CDR3 loop: CASSRNRSPLHF. The CDR3, as DNA: TGTGCCAGCAGCCGGAACCGTTCACCCCTCCACTTT.

This chain uses TRBV28 with TRBJ1-6, with D hard to call. V lost 6 bases, J lost 14 bases, and 26 bases lay in between. The germline V gene encodes CDR1 MDHEN and CDR2 SYDVKM. There are 16 residues in the CDR3. The CDR3 here is CASRAFQDALFSTLHF. In DNA, the CDR3 is TGTGCCAGCAGGGCCTTTCAGGATGCGCTTTTTTCGACCCTCCACTTT.